This T cell receptor (beta chain) came from a study of blood T cell repertoires in COVID-19. In the study overall: The cDNA or gDNA used as material had been derived from T cells, B-cell-depleted T cells, or PBMCs.

This clone was observed a few times. CDR3 length: 15 residues. V lost 4 bases to trimming and J lost 2 bases, with 15 bases between them. CDR1 is MNHEY and CDR2 is SVGAGI in the germline V gene. Clones were sequenced by immunoSEQ multiplex PCR, and TCRdb holds only the in-frame ones, with some missing. The data hold about 140,000 clones, with about three quarters observed a single time. This chain connects TRBV6-5 to TRBJ2-7; weak D call: TRBD2 (5 bases). The TCR sequence derives from a woman aged 80 or over with active or convalescent COVID-19. Sequences were obtained from peripheral blood. CDR3 DNA sequence: TGTGCCAGCAGTTCGACTAAAATTGGGGCCTACGAGCAGTACTTC. This gives the protein CASSSTKIGAYEQYF.